Sequencing of this T cell receptor beta chain was carried out in a study of control samples from healthy donors and cancer patients. The method was immunoSEQ multiplex PCR; TCRdb's version includes in-frame clones alone and lacks a portion of them. The sample has 95,000 to 150,000 clones; approximately 92% are singletons. V lost 5 bases and J lost 4, with 8 bases in between. This CDR3 is built from 12 residues. The V call is TRBV12-3 or TRBV12-4, the J call TRBJ1-2, with D tentatively TRBD1 (6 bases). The sample taken for sequencing was PBMCs. The sequence was collected from an older man with head and neck cancer. The CDR3 DNA follows: TGTGCCAGCAGTGAGGACAGCTATGGCTACACCTTC. This sequence encodes CASSEDSYGYTF.